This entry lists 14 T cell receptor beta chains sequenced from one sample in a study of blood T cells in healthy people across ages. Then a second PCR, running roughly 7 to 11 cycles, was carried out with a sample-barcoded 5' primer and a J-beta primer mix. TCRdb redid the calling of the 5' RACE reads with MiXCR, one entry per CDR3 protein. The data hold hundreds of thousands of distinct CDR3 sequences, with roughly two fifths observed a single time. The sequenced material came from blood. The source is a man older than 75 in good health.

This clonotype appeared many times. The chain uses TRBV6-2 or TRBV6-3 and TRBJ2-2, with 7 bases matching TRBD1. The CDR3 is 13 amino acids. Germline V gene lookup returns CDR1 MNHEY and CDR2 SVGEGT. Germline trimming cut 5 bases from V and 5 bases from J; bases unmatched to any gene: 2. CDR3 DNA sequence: TGTGCCAGCAGTCGACAGGGTACCGGGGAGCTGTTTTTT. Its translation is CASSRQGTGELFF.

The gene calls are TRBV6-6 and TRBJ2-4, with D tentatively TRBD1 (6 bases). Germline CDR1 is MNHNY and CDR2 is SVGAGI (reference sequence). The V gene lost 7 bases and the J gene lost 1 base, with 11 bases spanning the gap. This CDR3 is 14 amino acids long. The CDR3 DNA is TGTGCCAGCACCATACAGGGTGCCAAAAACATTCAGTACTTC. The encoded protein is CASTIQGAKNIQYF.

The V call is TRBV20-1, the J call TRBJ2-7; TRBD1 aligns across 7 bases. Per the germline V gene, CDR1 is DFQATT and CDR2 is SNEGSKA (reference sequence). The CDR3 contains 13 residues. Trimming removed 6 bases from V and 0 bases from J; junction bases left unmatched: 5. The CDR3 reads CSATDRVSYEQYF. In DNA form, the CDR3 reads TGCAGTGCAACCGACAGGGTCTCCTACGAGCAGTACTTC.

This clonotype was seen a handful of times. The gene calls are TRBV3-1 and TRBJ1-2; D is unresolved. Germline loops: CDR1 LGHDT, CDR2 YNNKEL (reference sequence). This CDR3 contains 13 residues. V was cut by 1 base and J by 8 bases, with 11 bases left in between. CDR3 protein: CASSQVRRSGYTF. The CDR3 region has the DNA TGTGCCAGCAGCCAAGTGAGGCGATCCGGCTACACCTTC.

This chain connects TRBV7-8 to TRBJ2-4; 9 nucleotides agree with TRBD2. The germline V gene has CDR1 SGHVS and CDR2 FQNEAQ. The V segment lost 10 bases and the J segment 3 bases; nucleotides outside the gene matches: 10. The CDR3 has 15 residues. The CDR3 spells CATSGAGGLKNIQYF. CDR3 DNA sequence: TGTGCCACTTCGGGGGCGGGGGGGCTCAAAAACATTCAGTACTTC.

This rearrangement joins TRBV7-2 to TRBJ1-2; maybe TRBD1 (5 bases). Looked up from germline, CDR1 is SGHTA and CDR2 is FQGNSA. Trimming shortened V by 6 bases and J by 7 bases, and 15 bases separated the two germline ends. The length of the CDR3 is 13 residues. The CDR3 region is CASRYPGLSGYTF. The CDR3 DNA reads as TGTGCCAGCAGATATCCAGGGTTGTCTGGCTACACCTTC.

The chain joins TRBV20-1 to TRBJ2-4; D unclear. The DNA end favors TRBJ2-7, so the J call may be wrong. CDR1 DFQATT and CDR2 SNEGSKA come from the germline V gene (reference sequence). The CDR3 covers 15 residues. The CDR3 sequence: CSARPPTHRSYEQYF. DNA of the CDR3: TGCAGTGCTAGACCCCCGACCCACCGATCCTACGAGCAGTACTTC.

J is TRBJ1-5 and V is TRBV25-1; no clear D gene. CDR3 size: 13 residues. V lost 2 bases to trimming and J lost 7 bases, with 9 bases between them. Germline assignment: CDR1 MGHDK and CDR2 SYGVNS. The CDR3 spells CASSEDGLQPQHF. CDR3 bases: TGTGCCAGCAGTGAAGATGGGTTGCAGCCCCAGCATTTT.

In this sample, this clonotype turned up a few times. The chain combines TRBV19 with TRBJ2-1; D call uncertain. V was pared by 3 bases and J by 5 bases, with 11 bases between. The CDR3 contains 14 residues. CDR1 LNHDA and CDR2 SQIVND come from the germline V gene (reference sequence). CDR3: CASSINQGDNEQFF. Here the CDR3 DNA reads TGTGCCAGTAGTATTAATCAAGGCGACAATGAGCAGTTCTTC.

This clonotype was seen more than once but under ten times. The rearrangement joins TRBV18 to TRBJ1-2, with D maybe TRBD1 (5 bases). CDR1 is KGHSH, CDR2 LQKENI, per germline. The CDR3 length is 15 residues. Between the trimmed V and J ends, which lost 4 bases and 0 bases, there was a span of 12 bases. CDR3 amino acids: CASSRRQKANYGYTF. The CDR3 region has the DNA TGTGCCAGCTCACGAAGACAGAAGGCTAACTATGGCTACACCTTC.

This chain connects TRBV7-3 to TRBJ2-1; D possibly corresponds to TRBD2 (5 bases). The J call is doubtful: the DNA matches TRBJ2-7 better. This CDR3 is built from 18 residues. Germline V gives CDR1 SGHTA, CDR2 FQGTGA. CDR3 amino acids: CASSLGGGPSGSYNEQYF. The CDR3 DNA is TGTGCCAGCAGCTTAGGAGGTGGACCTTCCGGCTCCTACAATGAGCAGTACTTC.

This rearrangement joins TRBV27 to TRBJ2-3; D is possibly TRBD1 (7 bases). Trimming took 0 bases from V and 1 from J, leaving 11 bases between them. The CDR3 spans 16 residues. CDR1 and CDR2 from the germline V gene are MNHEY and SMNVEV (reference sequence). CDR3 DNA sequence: TGTGCCAGCAGTTTATCCGGCAGGGGGGGCACAGATACGCAGTATTTT. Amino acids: CASSLSGRGGTDTQYF.

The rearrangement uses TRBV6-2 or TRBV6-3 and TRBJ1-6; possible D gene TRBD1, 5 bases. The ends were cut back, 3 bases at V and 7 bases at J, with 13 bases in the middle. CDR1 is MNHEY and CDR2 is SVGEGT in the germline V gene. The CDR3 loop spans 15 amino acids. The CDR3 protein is CASSYPGLINSPLHF. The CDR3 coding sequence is TGTGCCAGCAGTTATCCGGGACTGATAAATTCACCCCTCCACTTT.

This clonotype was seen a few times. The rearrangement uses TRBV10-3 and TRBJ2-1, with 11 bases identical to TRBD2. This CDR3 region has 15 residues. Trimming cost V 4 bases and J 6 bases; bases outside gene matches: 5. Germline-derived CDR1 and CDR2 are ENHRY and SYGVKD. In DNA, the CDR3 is TGTGCCATCAGTGGGGGGACTAGCGGCATCAATGAGCAGTTCTTC. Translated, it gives CAISGGTSGINEQFF.